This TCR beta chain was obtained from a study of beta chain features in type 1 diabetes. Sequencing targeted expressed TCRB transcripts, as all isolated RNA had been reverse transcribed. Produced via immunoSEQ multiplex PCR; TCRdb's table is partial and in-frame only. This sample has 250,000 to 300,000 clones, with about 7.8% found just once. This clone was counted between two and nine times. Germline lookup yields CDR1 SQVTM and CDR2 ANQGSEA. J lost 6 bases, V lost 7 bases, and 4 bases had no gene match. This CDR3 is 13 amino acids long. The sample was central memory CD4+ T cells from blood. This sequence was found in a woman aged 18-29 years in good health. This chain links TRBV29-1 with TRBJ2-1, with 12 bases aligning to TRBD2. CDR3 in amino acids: CSGLAGGPNEQFF. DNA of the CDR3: TGCAGCGGCCTAGCGGGAGGGCCCAATGAGCAGTTCTTC.